This TCR beta chain was documented in a study of OX40 agonist ivuxolimab in advanced cancers. The table came from immunoSEQ multiplex PCR; TCRdb's copy has only in-frame clones and leaves some out. The sample shows about 99,000 clones, 91% of them seen only once. Per germline, CDR1 SGHAT and CDR2 FQNNGV. There are 16 residues in the CDR3. Unmatched junction bases numbered 11, after V lost 5 bases and J lost 3 bases. The rearrangement uses TRBV11-2 and TRBJ2-3; 7 positions match TRBD2. The receptor comes from an adult with an advanced solid tumor such as melanoma, head and neck, liver or kidney cancer. The sample consisted of CD4+ or CD8+ T cells sorted from blood, taken in a trial of the OX40 agonist ivuxolimab. The chain's CDR3 is CASSRLGREKTDTQYF. The DNA of the CDR3 is TGTGCCAGCAGCCGCCTGGGGCGGGAGAAGACAGATACGCAGTATTTT.